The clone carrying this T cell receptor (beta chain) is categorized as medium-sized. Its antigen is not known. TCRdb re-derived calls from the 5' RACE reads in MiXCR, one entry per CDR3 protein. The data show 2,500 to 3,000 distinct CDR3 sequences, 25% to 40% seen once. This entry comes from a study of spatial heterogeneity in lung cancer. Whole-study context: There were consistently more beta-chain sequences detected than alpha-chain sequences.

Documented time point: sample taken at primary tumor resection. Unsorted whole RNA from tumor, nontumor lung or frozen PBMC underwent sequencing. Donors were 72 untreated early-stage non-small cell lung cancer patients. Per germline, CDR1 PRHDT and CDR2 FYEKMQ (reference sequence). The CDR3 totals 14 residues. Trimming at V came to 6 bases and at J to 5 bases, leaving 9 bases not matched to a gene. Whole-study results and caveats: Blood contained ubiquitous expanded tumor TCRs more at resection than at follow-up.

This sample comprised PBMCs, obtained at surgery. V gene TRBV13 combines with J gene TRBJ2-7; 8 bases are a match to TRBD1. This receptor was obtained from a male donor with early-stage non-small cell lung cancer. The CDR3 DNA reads TGTGCCAGCAGTCAAGAGGGACAGGTCCACGAGCAGTACTTC. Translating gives CASSQEGQVHEQYF.